This entry lists 29 T cell receptor beta chains sequenced from one sample in a study of blood T cell repertoires in COVID-19. Generated by immunoSEQ multiplex PCR, the TCRdb table keeps only in-frame clones and is missing some. Of about 220,000 clones in the sample, 80% to 90% were seen once. Sequenced sample: PBMCs or T cells enriched from blood (not recorded which). The receptors stem from a woman in her forties or fifties who had been exposed to COVID-19.

This clone showed up just a few times. The rearrangement joins TRBV11-2 to TRBJ2-3; maybe TRBD2 (6 bases). The CDR3 has 11 residues. Germline lookup yields CDR1 SGHAT and CDR2 FQNNGV. Trimming pared 3 bases from V and 9 bases from J, leaving 7 bases between. CDR3 nucleotide sequence: TGTGCCAGCAGCTTTGGGGGGACGCAGTATTTT. It is translated as CASSFGGTQYF.

This clone was seen only a few times. This sequence joins TRBV28 and TRBJ1-6, with D uncertain. There are 12 residues in the CDR3. In germline, CDR1 is MDHEN, CDR2 SYDVKM. The V and J ends lost 5 bases and 13 bases respectively, with 12 bases between them. The CDR3 spells CASSLERRPLHF. CDR3 bases: TGTGCCAGCAGTCTAGAGAGGAGGCCCCTCCACTTT.

The rearrangement links TRBV6-1 to TRBJ1-1; D is unclear. The CDR3 runs to 12 residues. Germline values: CDR1 MNHNS, CDR2 SASEGT. Deletions cut 3 bases from V and 4 bases from J, with 6 bases between. In DNA, the CDR3 is TGTGCCAGCAGTGATGGCCGCACTGAAGCTTTCTTT. Its translation: CASSDGRTEAFF.

V is TRBV7-2 and J is TRBJ2-1; TRBD2 matches 8 bases. The CDR3 is 16 amino acids. V lost 0 bases and J lost 4; bases outside the gene matches: 5. In germline, CDR1 is SGHTA, CDR2 FQGNSA. CDR3 in DNA: TGTGCCAGCAGCTTAGCGAATAGCGGGGCTTACAATGAGCAGTTCTTC. It yields the protein CASSLANSGAYNEQFF.

This clone came up once. The gene calls are TRBV18 and TRBJ1-6, with unresolved D. Trimming took off 3 bases at V and 0 bases at J, with 9 bases between the two ends. This CDR3 is 16 amino acids long. CDR1 is KGHSH and CDR2 is LQKENI in the germline V gene. The CDR3 DNA reads as TGTGCCAGCTCACCGCAGGTTAGCTCCTATAATTCACCCCTCCACTTT. Residues: CASSPQVSSYNSPLHF. The variable domain in full, with the rest retrieved from reference TRBV18 and TRBJ1-6, is NAGVMQNPRHLVRRRGQEARLRCSPMKGHSHVYWYRQLPEEGLKFMVYLQKENIIDESGMPKERFSAEFPKEGPSILRIQQVVRGDSAAYFCASSPQVSSYNSPLHFGNGTRLTVT.

The chain couples TRBV5-5 to TRBJ2-1; 7 positions match TRBD2. CDR1 SGHKS and CDR2 YYEKEE come from the germline V gene (reference sequence). V lost 2 bases, J lost 11 bases, and 10 bases stayed unmatched. This CDR3 is built from 14 residues. The CDR3 spells CASSFPGGREKQFF. CDR3 in DNA: TGTGCCAGCAGCTTTCCTGGGGGGAGGGAAAAGCAGTTCTTC.

The rearrangement joins TRBV3-1 (or the pseudogene TRBV3-2) to TRBJ2-3; D possibly corresponds to TRBD2 (7 bases). Trimming left V 3 bases short and J 5 bases short, with 24 bases between. Per germline, CDR1 LGHDT and CDR2 YNNKEL (reference sequence). The length of the CDR3 is 18 residues. For the CDR3, the DNA is TGTGCCAGCAGCCACCTCGTGGAGGGGGAGGGAGCAGGAGATACGCAGTATTTT. Residues: CASSHLVEGEGAGDTQYF.

The chain employs TRBV3-1 (or the pseudogene TRBV3-2) and TRBJ1-5; TRBD1 might be the D (6 bases). V dropped 4 bases and J dropped 4 bases, with 11 bases sitting between them. In germline, CDR1 is LGHDT, CDR2 YNNKEL (reference sequence). This CDR3 has 14 residues. CDR3 region: CASSLGTPNQPQHF. The CDR3 DNA reads TGTGCCAGCAGCCTCGGGACACCTAATCAGCCCCAGCATTTT.

V is TRBV4-3 and J is TRBJ2-7; D gene unclear. Germline-derived CDR1 and CDR2 are LGHNA and YSLEER. CDR3 length: 15 residues. V was pared by 0 bases and J by 4 bases, with 13 bases between. CDR3 DNA sequence: TGCGCCAGCAGCCAAGAGTCCAACAGAGCTTACGAGCAGTACTTC. This encodes CASSQESNRAYEQYF.

The V and J genes are TRBV24-1 and TRBJ2-3, with D possibly being TRBD1 (6 bases). Trimming removed 6 bases from V and 4 bases from J, with 13 bases in between. Germline V lookup: CDR1 KGHDR, CDR2 SFDVKD. This CDR3 has 14 residues. DNA for the CDR3: TGTGCCACCAGTAGGGACAATCAAGCAGATACGCAGTATTTT. This encodes CATSRDNQADTQYF.

The V call is TRBV6-5, the J call TRBJ1-4, with D perhaps matching TRBD1 (5 bases). The V end was cut by 4 bases, the J end by 6 bases, with 12 bases between. Looked up from germline, CDR1 is MNHEY and CDR2 is SVGAGI. The CDR3 loop spans 14 amino acids. CDR3 loop: CASSLTGGDEKLFF. DNA of the CDR3: TGTGCCAGCAGTTTAACGGGAGGGGATGAAAAACTGTTTTTT.

The genes are TRBV19 and TRBJ1-4; no clear D gene. Trimming removed 2 bases from V and 8 bases from J, with 12 bases in between. This CDR3 comprises 14 residues. Germline V gene lookup returns CDR1 LNHDA and CDR2 SQIVND (reference sequence). The CDR3 bases are TGTGCCAGTAGTATAATGGACCGGGGAGAAAAACTGTTTTTT. Amino acids: CASSIMDRGEKLFF.

This clone occurred once. This sequence joins TRBV5-4 and TRBJ1-1, with D tentatively TRBD1 (5 bases). Trimming cost V 0 bases and J 1 base, with 7 bases left between them. CDR3 length equals 14 residues. Germline V gene sequence: CDR1 SGHNT, CDR2 YYREEE (reference sequence). For the CDR3, the DNA is TGTGCCAGCAGCTTGGCAGGGCGGAACACTGAAGCTTTCTTT. Translated, it gives CASSLAGRNTEAFF.

The chain joins TRBV3-1 (or the pseudogene TRBV3-2) to TRBJ1-2; tentative D call: TRBD1 (6 bases). V lost 4 bases and J 8 bases, leaving 17 bases between the germline ends. CDR3 size: 14 residues. Germline values: CDR1 LGHDT, CDR2 YNNKEL (reference sequence). The CDR3 nucleotides are TGTGCCAGCAGCCTCTCGGGGGGGGCAAAAGGCTACACCTTC. As protein: CASSLSGGAKGYTF.

V and J are TRBV14 and TRBJ2-2; no clear D gene. Trimming removed 2 bases at V and 3 bases at J, with 7 bases between. CDR3 length: 14 residues. The germline CDR1 and CDR2 sequences are SGHDN and FVKESK. As DNA, the CDR3 is TGTGCCAGCAGCCAAAGCTCTTACACCGGGGAGCTGTTTTTT. Protein: CASSQSSYTGELFF.

The chain carries TRBV4-1 and TRBJ1-1; 7 bases line up with TRBD1. Germline lookup yields CDR1 MGHRA and CDR2 YSYEKL. The CDR3 is 12 amino acids. V trimming: 6 bases; J trimming: 6 bases; junction bases outside the gene matches: 4. CDR3 DNA: TGCGCCAGCAGTGAGGGGGCATCTGAAGCTTTCTTT. Its protein product is CASSEGASEAFF.

This clone was counted once. The chain has TRBV6-5 and TRBJ2-3; 10 nucleotides line up with TRBD1. Trimming removed 6 bases from V and 2 bases from J; junction bases left unmatched: 2. CDR1 and CDR2 (germline): MNHEY, SVGAGI. The CDR3 runs 14 residues. Here the CDR3 reads CASRRQGATDTQYF. Written as DNA, the CDR3 is TGTGCCAGCAGGCGACAGGGGGCCACAGATACGCAGTATTTT.

Only one count was recorded for this clone. The chain has TRBV6-1 and TRBJ1-2; unclear D gene. CDR3 size: 16 residues. Germline loops: CDR1 MNHNS, CDR2 SASEGT. V was shortened by 2 bases and J by 4 bases, with 17 bases between the two germline ends. CDR3 protein: CASSEFGNYQVYGYTF. Written as DNA, the CDR3 is TGTGCCAGCAGTGAATTCGGGAACTACCAAGTCTATGGCTACACCTTC.

This chain connects TRBV4-1 to TRBJ2-2; 7 nucleotides line up with TRBD1. The CDR3 is made up of 15 amino acids. Germline CDR1 MGHRA, CDR2 YSYEKL. V lost 6 bases and J lost 5; bases outside the gene matches: 9. The CDR3 sequence is CASSPRQGDTGELFF. The CDR3 DNA reads TGCGCCAGCAGTCCACGACAGGGAGATACCGGGGAGCTGTTTTTT.

The chain combines TRBV12-3 or TRBV12-4 with TRBJ2-1, with unresolved D. The CDR3 sequence is 13 residues long. Trimming took 5 bases from V and 5 from J, leaving 10 bases between them. The CDR3 loop is CASSARGDNEQFF. CDR3 DNA sequence: TGTGCCAGCAGTGCCCGCGGCGACAATGAGCAGTTCTTC.

This clone appeared once. The chain carries TRBV5-4 and TRBJ2-5; 10 bases line up with TRBD1. This CDR3 contains 14 residues. Germline V gene data show CDR1 as SGHNT and CDR2 as YYREEE (reference sequence). With 3 bases clipped from V and 5 bases from J, the junction kept 4 bases outside the gene matches. CDR3 nucleotides: TGTGCCAGCAGCTGGGACAGGGGAGGGGAGACCCAGTACTTC. It encodes CASSWDRGGETQYF.

Only a few counts were recorded for this clone. The chain carries TRBV4-2 and TRBJ1-5; D is ambiguous. Per the germline V gene, CDR1 is LGHNA and CDR2 is YNFKEQ. CDR3 length: 12 amino acids. Trimming shortened V by 0 bases and J by 6 bases, and 3 bases separated the two germline ends. CDR3 coding DNA: TGTGCCAGCAGCCAAGATAGTCAGCCCCAGCATTTT. It is translated as CASSQDSQPQHF.

This chain connects TRBV3-1 (or the pseudogene TRBV3-2) to TRBJ2-1; 7 positions match TRBD1. CDR3 size: 16 residues. The ends lost 4 bases at V and 7 bases at J; junction bases unmatched: 13. Germline CDR1 reads LGHDT; CDR2 reads YNNKEL (reference sequence). CDR3 in amino acids: CASSPTIGGLVNEQFF. Here the CDR3 DNA reads TGTGCCAGCAGCCCCACGATAGGGGGCCTGGTAAATGAGCAGTTCTTC.

A single count supports this clone. The V and J genes are TRBV5-1 and TRBJ1-4; D not certain. Trimming removed 4 bases at V and 8 bases at J, with 6 bases between. Germline CDR1 is SGHRS and CDR2 is YFSETQ. The CDR3 is 11 residues long. The CDR3 coding sequence is TGCGCCAGCAGCGCGGGGGAAAAACTGTTTTTT. Amino acid sequence: CASSAGEKLFF.

This clone was seen only once. V gene TRBV9 combines with J gene TRBJ2-2; 8 positions agree with TRBD2. The CDR3 covers 17 residues. V was clipped by 4 bases and J by 3 bases; unmatched bases: 11. Germline CDR1 reads SGDLS; CDR2 reads YYNGEE. CDR3 DNA sequence: TGTGCCAGCAGCCCCTCCCGGCTAGCGGGTTACACCGGGGAGCTGTTTTTT. Amino acids: CASSPSRLAGYTGELFF.

The chain links TRBV10-2 to TRBJ1-3; TRBD1 is a possible D gene (6 bases). The CDR3 sequence is 15 residues long. Trimming cost V 3 bases and J 4 bases, with 13 bases left between them. CDR1 and CDR2 (germline): WSHSY, SAAADI. CDR3 coding DNA: TGCGCCAGCAGTGACAGGGGACGGACCGGAAACACCATATATTTT. This gives the protein CASSDRGRTGNTIYF.

The genes are TRBV28 and TRBJ1-6, with D perhaps matching TRBD1 (5 bases). V shed 2 bases and J shed 9 bases, with 14 bases lying between them. CDR1 and CDR2 from the germline V gene are MDHEN and SYDVKM. This CDR3 contains 15 residues. The CDR3 DNA follows: TGTGCCAGCAGTTTACCCCCTCCGCAGGGTTCACCCCTCCACTTT. Protein sequence: CASSLPPPQGSPLHF.

V gene TRBV12-3 or TRBV12-4 combines with J gene TRBJ1-1; no reliable D call. The CDR3 is 12 amino acids. Trimming shortened V by 5 bases and J by 2 bases, and 6 bases separated the two germline ends. DNA of the CDR3: TGTGCCAGCAGTCGAGTTAACACTGAAGCTTTCTTT. Protein product: CASSRVNTEAFF.

The chain is built from TRBV2 and TRBJ1-3, with D unclear. Trimming took 8 bases from V and 8 from J, leaving 16 bases between them. The CDR3 is 13 residues long. Looked up from germline, CDR1 is SNHLY and CDR2 is FYNNEI. Here the CDR3 DNA reads TGTGCCAGCGCGAGCGGGGAAAGGGACACCATATATTTT. It encodes CASASGERDTIYF. The full variable domain, completed using reference TRBV2 and TRBJ1-3, is EPEVTQTPSHQVTQMGQEVILRCVPISNHLYFYWYRQILGQKVEFLVSFYNNEISEKSEIFDDQFSVERPDGSNFTLKIRSTKLEDSAMYFCASASGERDTIYFGEGSWLTVV.